This T cell receptor (beta chain) is from a study of blood T cell repertoires in COVID-19. Study context: Italy, Spain and the United States were the sources of the convalescent and acute COVID-19 samples.

The CDR3 runs 14 residues. The V end was cut by 6 bases, the J end by 4 bases, with 14 bases between. Germline CDR1 reads KGHSH; CDR2 reads LQKENI. Per the original methods: From reference gene primer amplification, estimates of nucleated cell counts were derived. Method: immunoSEQ multiplex PCR; TCRdb's copy keeps in-frame clones and lacks some. V and J calls and clone size are those listed in that table; D and trimming were worked out from the DNA. Of hundreds of thousands of clones in the sample, about four fifths were seen once. The chain carries TRBV18 and TRBJ2-3; no definite D call. This sequence originates from an elderly man with acute or convalescent COVID-19. The sequenced sample consisted of peripheral blood. CDR3 nucleotides: TGTGCCAGCTCTAAAGAGATCTCCCCAGATACGCAGTATTTT. Translated, it gives CASSKEISPDTQYF.